This entry lists 30 T cell receptor beta chains sequenced from one sample in a study of cytomegalovirus exposure and HLA in healthy donors. With 60 Vbeta and 13 Jbeta primers, the PCR was carried out. Profiled with immunoSEQ multiplex PCR; TCRdb holds only in-frame clones, not every one. The sample lists about 21,000 clones; about 77% were seen once. Specimen: PBMCs. These receptors were obtained from a man aged 60 to 69 in good health and CMV-seronegative.

DNA of the CDR3: TGTGCCAGCAGCCACTCAGGGGGCATGAACACTGAAGCTTTCTTT. It yields the protein CASSHSGGMNTEAFF. The J gene is TRBJ1-1, the V gene TRBV7-3; 8 nucleotides align to TRBD1. Per the germline V gene, CDR1 is SGHTA and CDR2 is FQGTGA. CDR3 length: 15 amino acids. V shed 5 bases and J 0 bases; nucleotides not matched to a gene: 5.

The chain combines TRBV6-7 with TRBJ1-4; 8 bases are shared with TRBD1. TRBV6-7 is filed as an ORF, its function uncertain. The CDR3 extends over 15 amino acids. After removal of 4 bases from V and 5 bases from J, the junction contained 6 bases not matched to a gene. CDR3 sequence: CASSSADRVNEKLFF. DNA for the CDR3: TGTGCCAGCAGTTCCGCGGACAGGGTGAATGAAAAACTGTTTTTT.

The chain links TRBV7-6 to TRBJ2-2; 7 bases are a match to TRBD1. V dropped 6 bases and J dropped 1; count of bases not matched to a gene: 5. Germline CDR1 reads SGHVS; CDR2 reads FNYEAQ. CDR3 size: 15 residues. The CDR3 spells CASSRDSLNTGELFF. CDR3 in DNA: TGTGCCAGCAGTCGGGACAGCCTGAACACCGGGGAGCTGTTTTTT. The whole variable domain, remainder taken from reference TRBV7-6 and TRBJ2-2, is GAGVSQSPRYKVTKRGQDVALRCDPISGHVSLYWYRQALGQGPEFLTYFNYEAQQDKSGLPNDRFSAERPEGSISTLTIQRTEQRDSAMYRCASSRDSLNTGELFFGEGSRLTVL.

The rearrangement links TRBV6-5 to TRBJ2-5, with TRBD2 as a possible D gene (7 bases). Germline assignment: CDR1 MNHEY and CDR2 SVGAGI. V gave up 0 bases and J gave up 4 bases, with 12 bases separating them. This CDR3 comprises 15 residues. The CDR3 loop is CASSYSGGRLETQYF. The CDR3 nucleotides read TGTGCCAGCAGTTACTCGGGGGGGCGCTTAGAGACCCAGTACTTC.

The CDR3 loop reads CASSLRTRQGLSEQYF. The CDR3, as DNA: TGTGCCAGCAGCTTAAGAACCCGACAGGGTCTAAGCGAGCAGTACTTC. The V gene is TRBV7-8, the J gene TRBJ2-5; 7 bases map to TRBD1. With the DNA end fitting TRBJ2-7 better, the J assignment may be wrong. CDR3 length: 16 amino acids. Per the germline V gene, CDR1 is SGHVS and CDR2 is FQNEAQ.

J is TRBJ1-5 and V is TRBV6-5; a possible D gene is TRBD1 (5 bases). V lost 6 bases and J lost 3, with 9 bases in between. CDR3 length: 13 residues. Germline-derived CDR1 and CDR2 are MNHEY and SVGAGI. The CDR3 spells CASRRQINQPQHF. CDR3 sequence (DNA): TGTGCCAGCAGGCGACAGATCAATCAGCCCCAGCATTTT.

This rearrangement joins TRBV7-3 to TRBJ2-2, with D tentatively TRBD1 (5 bases). Germline CDR1 SGHTA, CDR2 FQGTGA. The CDR3 is 15 residues long. Trimming cost V 5 bases and J 6 bases, with 16 bases left between them. Written as DNA, the CDR3 is TGTGCCAGCAGCCAAAGACATGGGGCCTCCGGGGAGCTGTTTTTT. Residues: CASSQRHGASGELFF.

The V gene is TRBV6-1, the J gene TRBJ2-1; no definite D call. CDR1 is MNHNS, CDR2 SASEGT, per germline. V lost 4 bases to trimming and J lost 4 bases, with 14 bases between them. CDR3 length equals 15 residues. The chain's CDR3 is CASSAQTLVYNEQFF. The DNA of the CDR3 is TGTGCCAGCAGTGCGCAGACATTGGTATACAATGAGCAGTTCTTC.

J is TRBJ1-1 and V is TRBV28; 7 bases fit TRBD1. The germline V gene has CDR1 MDHEN and CDR2 SYDVKM. There are 17 residues in the CDR3. Trimming took 0 bases from V and 6 from J; bases not matched to a gene: 13. CDR3 sequence: CASSLWQGGKKGAEAFF. Written as DNA, the CDR3 is TGTGCCAGCAGTTTATGGCAGGGGGGAAAGAAAGGGGCTGAAGCTTTCTTT. Full variable domain (outside the CDR3, taken from reference TRBV28 and TRBJ1-1): DVKVTQSSRYLVKRTGEKVFLECVQDMDHENMFWYRQDPGLGLRLIYFSYDVKMKEKGDIPEGYSVSREKKERFSLILESASTNQTSMYLCASSLWQGGKKGAEAFFGQGTRLTVV.

The genes are TRBV6-5 and TRBJ2-5; 7 bases line up with TRBD1. The germline V gene has CDR1 MNHEY and CDR2 SVGAGI. V shed 4 bases, J shed 3 bases, and the junction held 8 bases outside the gene matches. The CDR3 length is 15 residues. CDR3 residues: CASSSPRDRKETQYF. The CDR3 DNA follows: TGTGCCAGCAGTTCTCCGAGGGACAGAAAAGAGACCCAGTACTTC.

This chain connects TRBV13 to TRBJ1-1; possibly TRBD1 for D (5 bases). Germline V gives CDR1 PRHDT, CDR2 FYEKMQ (reference sequence). This CDR3 has 12 residues. V lost 6 bases, J lost 6 bases, and 11 bases lay in between. CDR3 in DNA: TGTGCCAGCAGTCTCGGGGGAGCTGAAGCTTTCTTT. It yields the protein CASSLGGAEAFF.

V is TRBV28 and J is TRBJ2-5; perhaps TRBD1 as D (7 bases). CDR1 MDHEN and CDR2 SYDVKM come from the germline V gene. This CDR3 region has 15 residues. The V end lost 4 bases, the J end lost 11 bases, and 23 bases lay between the germline ends. CDR3 bases: TGTGCCAGCAGTTCCCCCCTGAGAGGGGGCGCGGGGCAGTACTTC. Protein product: CASSSPLRGGAGQYF.

The chain recombines TRBV7-2 with TRBJ2-3; perhaps TRBD1 as D (6 bases). The CDR3 extends over 16 amino acids. From germline, CDR1 is SGHTA and CDR2 FQGNSA. V was shortened by 5 bases and J by 0 bases, with 15 bases between the two germline ends. Written as DNA, the CDR3 is TGTGCCAGCAGCCGACTCGGACAGTCTAGCACAGATACGCAGTATTTT. It translates to CASSRLGQSSTDTQYF.

In this sample, this clone turned up a few times. The chain combines TRBV7-9 with TRBJ2-3, with D maybe TRBD1 (6 bases). Trimming shortened V by 5 bases and J by 6 bases, and 12 bases separated the two germline ends. The germline CDR1 and CDR2 sequences are SEHNR and FQNEAQ (reference sequence). This CDR3 is 13 amino acids long. Written as DNA, the CDR3 is TGTGCCAGCAGCCCGCGGACAGCCGATACGCAGTATTTT. The encoded protein is CASSPRTADTQYF. The variable domain in full, with the rest retrieved from reference TRBV7-9 and TRBJ2-3, is DTGVSQNPRHKITKRGQNVTFRCDPISEHNRLYWYRQTLGQGPEFLTYFQNEAQLEKSRLLSDRFSAERPKGSFSTLEIQRTEQGDSAMYLCASSPRTADTQYFGPGTRLTVL.

This clone was seen only a few times. This sequence joins TRBV27 and TRBJ2-1; D is possibly TRBD2 (5 bases). The CDR3 has 13 amino acids. Deletions cut 2 bases from V and 14 bases from J, with 16 bases between. Germline assignment: CDR1 MNHEY and CDR2 SMNVEV (reference sequence). CDR3 amino acids: CASSLNNGGFKFF. The CDR3 bases are TGTGCCAGCAGTTTAAATAACGGCGGGTTTAAGTTCTTC.

The V call is TRBV5-1, the J call TRBJ2-7; 8 bases are shared with TRBD2. The germline V gene encodes CDR1 SGHRS and CDR2 YFSETQ. The J segment lost 0 bases and the V segment lost 5 bases, leaving 10 bases of the junction unmatched. The CDR3 contains 16 residues. The CDR3 protein is CASRNERGCISYEQYF. The DNA for the CDR3 is TGCGCCAGCAGAAACGAGCGGGGGTGTATCTCCTACGAGCAGTACTTC.

The chain is built from TRBV27 and TRBJ1-2, with D possibly matching TRBD1 (5 bases). This CDR3 comprises 13 residues. Trimming shortened V by 5 bases and J by 0 bases, and 7 bases separated the two germline ends. Germline CDR1 MNHEY, CDR2 SMNVEV (reference sequence). The CDR3 DNA sequence: TGTGCCAGCAGTGACAGTGCTAACTATGGCTACACCTTC. It encodes CASSDSANYGYTF.

V is TRBV7-8 and J is TRBJ1-5, with D maybe TRBD1 (5 bases). Per germline, CDR1 SGHVS and CDR2 FQNEAQ. The CDR3 runs to 14 residues. V was trimmed by 5 bases and J by 0 bases, leaving 8 bases between them. CDR3 nucleotide sequence: TGTGCCAGCAGCGCTCAGGGTAGCAATCAGCCCCAGCATTTT. Translating it yields CASSAQGSNQPQHF.

Details on this clone: One end of the junction varies from germline; a read error may be responsible. The CDR3, as DNA: TGTGCCCGCAGCTTGGTAGCTTGGACTACGACCGGGGAGCTGTTTTTT. This codes for CARSLVAWTTTGELFF. The chain uses TRBV5-4 and TRBJ2-2; tentative D call: TRBD2 (6 bases). CDR3 length: 16 residues. Germline V lookup: CDR1 SGHNT, CDR2 YYREEE (reference sequence).

The chain links TRBV4-1 to TRBJ2-7, with 12 bases that match TRBD2. J gave up 5 bases and V 1 base, and 9 bases lay outside the gene matches. Germline V gene lookup returns CDR1 MGHRA and CDR2 YSYEKL. The CDR3 contains 17 residues. In DNA, the CDR3 is TGCGCCAGCAGCCAAGGACTAGCGGGAGTCTTACTCCACGAGCAGTACTTC. This gives the protein CASSQGLAGVLLHEQYF.

The CDR3 bases are TGTGCCAGCAGTGAAAGGGGGAGTGTTAATAGCAATCAGCCCCAGCATTTT. This encodes CASSERGSVNSNQPQHF. This chain uses TRBV25-1 with TRBJ1-5, with D possibly being TRBD1 (6 bases). V was clipped by 2 bases and J by 0 bases, with 14 bases between them. CDR1 is MGHDK, CDR2 SYGVNS, per germline. The CDR3 has 17 residues.

The rearrangement uses TRBV6-1 and TRBJ1-2; a weak D match, TRBD1 (6 bases). The germline gives CDR1 MNHNS, CDR2 SASEGT. V lost 2 bases and J 7 bases, leaving 14 bases between the germline ends. This CDR3 contains 14 residues. The CDR3: CASSEHTGFGGYTF. DNA for the CDR3: TGTGCCAGCAGTGAACACACAGGGTTCGGTGGCTACACCTTC.

This clone has only one observation. CDR3 protein: CASSARGTGVAEAFF. CDR3 bases: TGTGCCAGCAGCGCCCGGGGGACAGGGGTGGCTGAAGCTTTCTTT. The genes are TRBV9 and TRBJ1-1, with 10 bases matching TRBD1. The CDR3 has 15 residues. Germline lookup yields CDR1 SGDLS and CDR2 YYNGEE. The V segment lost 3 bases and the J segment 6 bases; nucleotides outside the gene matches: 8.

The chain joins TRBV7-9 to TRBJ1-1, with D possibly TRBD1 on 5 matching bases. From germline, CDR1 is SEHNR and CDR2 FQNEAQ (reference sequence). This CDR3 has 13 amino acids. Trimming took off 6 bases at V and 8 bases at J, with 16 bases between the two ends. The CDR3, as DNA: TGTGCCAGCAGTAAAGCACAGGCTCGGGAAGCTTTCTTT. Translating gives CASSKAQAREAFF.

This clone was seen only a few times. This chain uses TRBV7-2 with TRBJ1-2; 9 nucleotides align to TRBD1. Germline V gene sequence: CDR1 SGHTA, CDR2 FQGNSA. J lost 2 bases, V lost 1 base, and 5 bases had no gene match. There are 16 residues in the CDR3. CDR3 in amino acids: CASSLGSGTGNYGYTF. The CDR3 coding sequence is TGTGCCAGCAGCTTAGGGTCGGGGACAGGGAACTATGGCTACACCTTC.

The rearrangement uses TRBV11-2 and TRBJ2-7; 13 bases map to TRBD2. After removal of 6 bases from V and 2 bases from J, the junction contained 13 bases not matched to a gene. Germline CDR1 SGHAT, CDR2 FQNNGV. The CDR3 consists of 18 residues. The CDR3 DNA is TGTGCCAGCAGACCGACCGGGACTAGCGGGGCGAAACCCTACGAGCAGTACTTC. Translated, it gives CASRPTGTSGAKPYEQYF.

This clone has only one observation. The chain uses TRBV4-1 and TRBJ2-2; 11 bases fit TRBD2. Germline CDR1 MGHRA, CDR2 YSYEKL. The CDR3 extends over 19 amino acids. Trimming cost V 4 bases and J 6 bases; bases outside gene matches: 16. This chain's CDR3 is CASSRELAGVIAGAGELFF. DNA of the CDR3: TGCGCCAGCAGCCGAGAACTAGCGGGAGTGATCGCCGGGGCCGGGGAGCTGTTTTTT.

The V call is TRBV28, the J call TRBJ1-1; no clear D. The CDR3 has 17 amino acids. Trimming removed 3 bases at V and 3 bases at J, with 20 bases between. The germline CDR1 and CDR2 sequences are MDHEN and SYDVKM. This CDR3 is CASSFLPVGVGDTEAFF. As DNA, the CDR3 is TGTGCCAGCAGTTTTTTACCCGTCGGAGTCGGCGACACTGAAGCTTTCTTT.

The rearrangement uses TRBV4-3 and TRBJ2-5; D remains ambiguous. The DNA end favors TRBJ2-7, so the J call may be wrong. The CDR3 has 15 amino acids. Germline assignment: CDR1 LGHNA and CDR2 YSLEER. The CDR3 DNA sequence: TGCGCCAGCAGCCAAGTTTTTAGCACCACCTACGAGCAGTACTTC. It yields the protein CASSQVFSTTYEQYF.

V is TRBV28 and J is TRBJ1-3; TRBD1 might be the D (6 bases). The germline V gene encodes CDR1 MDHEN and CDR2 SYDVKM. The ends were cut back, 5 bases at V and 0 bases at J, with 11 bases in the middle. CDR3 length: 15 amino acids. CDR3 protein: CASSIDRPSGNTIYF. The DNA for the CDR3 is TGTGCCAGCAGTATCGACAGGCCCTCTGGAAACACCATATATTTT.